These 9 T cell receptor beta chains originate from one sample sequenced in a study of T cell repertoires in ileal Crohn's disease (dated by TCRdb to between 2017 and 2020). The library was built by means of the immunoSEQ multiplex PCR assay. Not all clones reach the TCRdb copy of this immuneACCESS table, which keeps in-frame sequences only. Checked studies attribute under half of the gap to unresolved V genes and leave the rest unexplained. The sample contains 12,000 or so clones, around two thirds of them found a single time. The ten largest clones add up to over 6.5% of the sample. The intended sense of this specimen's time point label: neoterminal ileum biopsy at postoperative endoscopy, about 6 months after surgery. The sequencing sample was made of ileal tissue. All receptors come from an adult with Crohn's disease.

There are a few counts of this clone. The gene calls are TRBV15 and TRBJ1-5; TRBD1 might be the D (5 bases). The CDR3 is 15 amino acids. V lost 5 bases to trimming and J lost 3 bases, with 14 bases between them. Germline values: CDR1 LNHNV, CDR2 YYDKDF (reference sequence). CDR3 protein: CATSLRSGYNQPQHF. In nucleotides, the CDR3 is TGTGCCACCAGCTTAAGGTCAGGGTACAATCAGCCCCAGCATTTT.

CDR3 DNA sequence: TGTGCCAGCTCGTCTGGGAGGGATTATGGCTACACCTTC. It specifies CASSSGRDYGYTF. This sequence joins TRBV18 and TRBJ1-2; the D is unclear. V was trimmed by 6 bases and J by 5 bases, leaving 13 bases between them. This CDR3 has 13 amino acids. Germline assignment: CDR1 KGHSH and CDR2 LQKENI.

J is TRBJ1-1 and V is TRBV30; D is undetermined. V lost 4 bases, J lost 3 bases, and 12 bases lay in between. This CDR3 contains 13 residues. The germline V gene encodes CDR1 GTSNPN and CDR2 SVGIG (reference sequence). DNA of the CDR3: TGTGCCTGGACCGGGGTGTGGGACACTGAAGCTTTCTTT. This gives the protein CAWTGVWDTEAFF.

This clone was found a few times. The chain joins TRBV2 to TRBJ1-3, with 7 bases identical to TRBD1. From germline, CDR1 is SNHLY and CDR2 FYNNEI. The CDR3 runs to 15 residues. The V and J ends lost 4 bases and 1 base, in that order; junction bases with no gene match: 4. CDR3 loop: CASSGQGGSGNTIYF. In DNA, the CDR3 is TGTGCCAGCAGTGGGCAGGGGGGTTCTGGAAACACCATATATTTT.

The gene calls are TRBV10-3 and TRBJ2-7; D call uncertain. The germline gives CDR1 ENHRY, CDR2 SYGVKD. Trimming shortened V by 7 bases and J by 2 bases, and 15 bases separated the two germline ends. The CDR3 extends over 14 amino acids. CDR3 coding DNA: TGTGCCATCAAAGCAAGCGAGGTTACCTACGAGCAGTACTTC. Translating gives CAIKASEVTYEQYF.

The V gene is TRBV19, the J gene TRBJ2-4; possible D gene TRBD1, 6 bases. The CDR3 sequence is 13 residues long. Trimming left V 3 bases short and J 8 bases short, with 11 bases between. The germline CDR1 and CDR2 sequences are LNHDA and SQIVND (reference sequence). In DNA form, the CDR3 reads TGTGCCAGTAGTATGGGACATCGAGACATTCAGTACTTC. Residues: CASSMGHRDIQYF. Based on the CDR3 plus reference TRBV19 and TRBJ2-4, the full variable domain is DGGITQSPKYLFRKEGQNVTLSCEQNLNHDAMYWYRQDPGQGLRLIYYSQIVNDFQKGDIAEGYSVSREKKESFPLTVTSAQKNPTAFYLCASSMGHRDIQYFGAGTRLSVL.

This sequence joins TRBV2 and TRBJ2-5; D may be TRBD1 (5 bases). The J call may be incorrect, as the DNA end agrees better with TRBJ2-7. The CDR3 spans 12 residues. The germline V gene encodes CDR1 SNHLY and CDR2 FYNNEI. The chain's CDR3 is CASRGNPYEQYF. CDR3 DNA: TGTGCCTCTAGGGGAAACCCCTACGAGCAGTACTTC.

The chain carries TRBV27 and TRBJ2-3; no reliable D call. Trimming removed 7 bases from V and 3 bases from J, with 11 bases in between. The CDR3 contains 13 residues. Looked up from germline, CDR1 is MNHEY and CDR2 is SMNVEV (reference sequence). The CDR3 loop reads CASTFSGTDTQYF. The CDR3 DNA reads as TGTGCCAGCACCTTCTCCGGAACAGATACGCAGTATTTT.

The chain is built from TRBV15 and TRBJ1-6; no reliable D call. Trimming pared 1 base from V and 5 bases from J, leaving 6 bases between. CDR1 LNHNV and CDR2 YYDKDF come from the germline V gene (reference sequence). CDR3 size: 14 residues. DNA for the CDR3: TGTGCCACCAGCAGAGCAGAGAATAATTCACCCCTCCACTTT. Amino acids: CATSRAENNSPLHF.